This passage covers 15 T cell receptor beta chains from one sample sequenced in a study of blood T cell repertoires in COVID-19. TCRdb's copy holds only in-frame clones and misses some; the assay was immunoSEQ multiplex PCR. The sample contains under 300,000 clones, approximately 86% of which appear only once. Sequencing used peripheral blood. These TCRs come from a woman between 65 and 79 years old with active or convalescent COVID-19.

The CDR3 sequence is CASTPTEATDTQYF. Here the CDR3 DNA reads TGTGCCAGTACCCCGACAGAAGCAACAGATACGCAGTATTTT. V usage is TRBV19 and J usage is TRBJ2-3, with D tentatively TRBD1 (5 bases). V was cut by 7 bases and J by 3 bases, with 14 bases left in between. Germline V gene data show CDR1 as LNHDA and CDR2 as SQIVND (reference sequence). The CDR3 has 14 residues. Drawing the rest from reference TRBV19 and TRBJ2-3, the complete variable domain is DGGITQSPKYLFRKEGQNVTLSCEQNLNHDAMYWYRQDPGQGLRLIYYSQIVNDFQKGDIAEGYSVSREKKESFPLTVTSAQKNPTAFYLCASTPTEATDTQYFGPGTRLTVL.

The rearrangement links TRBV19 to TRBJ1-5, with D possibly being TRBD1 (5 bases). Trimming removed 9 bases at V and 1 base at J, with 13 bases between. CDR3 length: 14 amino acids. The germline gives CDR1 LNHDA, CDR2 SQIVND (reference sequence). For the CDR3, the DNA is TGTGCCAGCCATCGGGGGGGAAGCAATCAGCCCCAGCATTTT. Translation: CASHRGGSNQPQHF.

The CDR3, as DNA: TGTGCCACCCCAGGACGACTGGGACTTGGGGAGCTGTTTTTT. Protein product: CATPGRLGLGELFF. The V and J genes are TRBV6-5 and TRBJ2-2, with D possibly TRBD2 on 6 matching bases. The CDR3 loop spans 14 amino acids. Trimming removed 10 bases at V and 8 bases at J, with 20 bases between. Germline CDR1 is MNHEY and CDR2 is SVGAGI.

The genes are TRBV5-8 and TRBJ2-3; D is uncertain. The CDR3 has 14 residues. Looked up from germline, CDR1 is SGHTS and CDR2 is YDEGEE. Trimming left V 0 bases short and J 3 bases short, with 8 bases between. Written as DNA, the CDR3 is TGTGCCAGCAGCTTGGATATTAGTACAGATACGCAGTATTTT. This sequence encodes CASSLDISTDTQYF.

This sequence joins TRBV5-1 and TRBJ2-3; D is unclear. The germline V and J ends were trimmed by 1 base and 5 bases, with 5 bases remaining between them. The V gene's germline CDR1 is SGHRS and CDR2 YFSETQ. The CDR3 is made up of 12 amino acids. The CDR3 DNA reads as TGCGCCAGCAGCTTGTCACTAGATACGCAGTATTTT. Amino acid sequence: CASSLSLDTQYF.

Only one count was recorded for this clone. This sequence joins TRBV5-4 and TRBJ1-2; 7 bases are a match to TRBD1. The germline CDR1 and CDR2 sequences are SGHNT and YYREEE (reference sequence). J gave up 2 bases and V 0 bases, and 7 bases lay outside the gene matches. The CDR3 is made up of 16 amino acids. CDR3 sequence reads: CASSLGVTGVNYGYTF. The CDR3 DNA is TGTGCCAGCAGCTTGGGGGTCACAGGGGTAAACTATGGCTACACCTTC.

This chain uses TRBV7-8 with TRBJ1-4; D remains unclear. V was trimmed by 0 bases and J by 3 bases, leaving 11 bases between them. The CDR3 runs 16 residues. Germline CDR1 is SGHVS and CDR2 is FQNEAQ. CDR3 amino acids: CASSLAARPANEKLFF. CDR3 DNA sequence: TGTGCCAGCAGCTTAGCCGCCAGGCCCGCTAATGAAAAACTGTTTTTT.

The chain joins TRBV10-3 to TRBJ1-2, with D unclear. CDR3 length: 14 amino acids. Trimming removed 3 bases at V and 8 bases at J, with 16 bases between. Germline V gene sequence: CDR1 ENHRY, CDR2 SYGVKD. CDR3 DNA sequence: TGTGCCATCAGTGAATTTAGCATGACGGGAGGCTACACCTTC. Encoded protein: CAISEFSMTGGYTF.

This clone came up a few times. The V gene is TRBV6-5, the J gene TRBJ2-7; 8 bases align to TRBD2. The CDR3 loop spans 13 amino acids. V dropped 9 bases and J dropped 6; count of bases not matched to a gene: 10. The germline gives CDR1 MNHEY, CDR2 SVGAGI. CDR3 amino acids: CASGGPSGSEQYF. The CDR3 DNA reads TGTGCCAGTGGGGGCCCCAGCGGGAGCGAGCAGTACTTC.

V is TRBV7-3 and J is TRBJ1-5; D is undetermined. In germline, CDR1 is SGHTA, CDR2 FQGTGA. V was clipped by 1 base and J by 5 bases, with 6 bases between them. The CDR3 runs to 13 residues. CDR3 residues: CASSLNRDQPQHF. CDR3 coding DNA: TGTGCCAGCAGCTTAAACCGCGATCAGCCCCAGCATTTT.

This clone was detected only a few times. The chain uses TRBV10-1 and TRBJ1-4; D perhaps matches TRBD1 (6 bases). Germline values: CDR1 WNHNN, CDR2 SYGVQD (reference sequence). V was trimmed by 8 bases and J by 8 bases, leaving 18 bases between them. CDR3 length: 14 residues. CDR3 amino acids: CASSSGTTTEKLFF. DNA of the CDR3: TGCGCCAGCTCATCCGGGACAACGACGGAAAAACTGTTTTTT.

This clone was counted once. This chain links TRBV19 with TRBJ2-3; a weak D match, TRBD1 (5 bases). The V end lost 5 bases, the J end lost 6 bases, and 9 bases lay between the germline ends. Germline values: CDR1 LNHDA, CDR2 SQIVND (reference sequence). The CDR3 totals 12 residues. Here the CDR3 reads CASSFYRDTQYF. The CDR3 DNA reads as TGTGCCAGTAGTTTCTACAGGGATACGCAGTATTTT.

The chain recombines TRBV29-1 with TRBJ1-4; a weak D match, TRBD1 (6 bases). V was shortened by 5 bases and J by 3 bases, with 28 bases between the two germline ends. CDR3 length equals 19 residues. The germline CDR1 and CDR2 sequences are SQVTM and ANQGSEA. CDR3 amino acids: CSVNLSRRGGRWSNEKLFF. DNA for the CDR3: TGCAGCGTTAACCTATCGCGCAGGGGCGGACGGTGGTCTAATGAAAAACTGTTTTTT.

The chain links TRBV5-8 to TRBJ2-3, with a possible D match to TRBD1 (6 bases). V was shortened by 1 base and J by 2 bases, with 11 bases between the two germline ends. The germline V gene has CDR1 SGHTS and CDR2 YDEGEE. This CDR3 has 15 amino acids. The CDR3 DNA follows: TGTGCCAGCAGCTTGTATGGACAGAACACAGATACGCAGTATTTT. Encoded protein: CASSLYGQNTDTQYF.

The chain recombines TRBV5-1 with TRBJ2-5; D is uncertain. V lost 3 bases to trimming and J lost 2 bases, with 2 bases between them. The CDR3 has 11 residues. CDR1 is SGHRS and CDR2 is YFSETQ in the germline V gene. The CDR3 DNA reads TGCGCCAGCAGCTCTCAAGAGACCCAGTACTTC. Encoded protein: CASSSQETQYF.